This T cell receptor beta chain appears in the sequencing data of a study of OX40 agonist ivuxolimab in advanced cancers. Study-wide results and limits: In the 0.1 to 3.0 mg/kg range, CD4+ and CD8+ blood T cells had expanded clonally by week 6.

V was pared by 9 bases and J by 5 bases, with 17 bases between. The CDR3 runs to 13 residues. Germline CDR1 SGHTA, CDR2 FQGNSA. The table came from immunoSEQ multiplex PCR; TCRdb's copy has only in-frame clones and leaves some out. The data hold under 75,000 clones, with around 93% observed a single time. A note on this clone: The antigen remains undetermined.

The input for sequencing was CD4+ or CD8+ T cells sorted from blood, taken in a trial of the OX40 agonist ivuxolimab. The chain combines TRBV7-2 with TRBJ2-7, with D perhaps being TRBD1 or TRBD2 (6 bases each). The sequence was obtained from an adult with an advanced solid tumor such as melanoma, head and neck, liver or kidney cancer. CDR3 coding DNA: TGTGCCAGTAGTTTGGGGGGCTCTGACGAGCAGTACTTC. Its translation is CASSLGGSDEQYF. Full variable domain (rest looked up from reference TRBV7-2 and TRBJ2-7): GAGVSQSPSNKVTEKGKDVELRCDPISGHTALYWYRQSLGQGLEFLIYFQGNSAPDKSGLPSDRFSAERTGGSVSTLTIQRTQQEDSAVYLCASSLGGSDEQYFGPGTRLTVT.